This T cell receptor (beta chain) was retrieved from a study of blood T cell repertoires in COVID-19. Per the germline V gene, CDR1 is MDHEN and CDR2 is SYDVKM. V lost 11 bases to trimming and J lost 0 bases, with 18 bases between them. This CDR3 contains 15 residues. This table comes from immunoSEQ multiplex PCR, and its TCRdb copy is limited to in-frame clones, with some not included. The sample has 430,000 or so clones, around nine tenths seen once. This TCR was sampled from a man aged 18 to 30 with COVID-19, enrolled during active disease. The chain joins TRBV28 to TRBJ2-3; D is ambiguous. Input material: peripheral blood. The CDR3 loop is CALIPPTSSTDTQYF. In nucleotides, the CDR3 is TGTGCCCTCATCCCCCCTACCTCCAGCACAGATACGCAGTATTTT.